This T cell receptor beta chain is from a study of blood T cell repertoires in COVID-19. As for the study in general: Samples came from the United States, Italy and Spain, spanning acute and convalescent COVID-19.

Profiling relied on immunoSEQ multiplex PCR, and the TCRdb table lists in-frame clones only, not all of them. The repertoire holds about 280,000 clones, with around 90% as singletons. This clone was seen more than once but under ten times. The CDR3 length is 11 residues. With 8 bases removed from V and 6 bases from J, the gap between germline ends came to 8 bases. Germline CDR1 is LNHDA and CDR2 is SQIVND (reference sequence). Source material: peripheral blood. The clonotype comes from a woman in her thirties or forties who had recovered from COVID-19. The rearrangement uses TRBV19 and TRBJ1-5, with D unclear. In DNA form, the CDR3 reads TGTGCCAGTGGTGGTAGTCAGCCCCAGCATTTT. Its protein product is CASGGSQPQHF.